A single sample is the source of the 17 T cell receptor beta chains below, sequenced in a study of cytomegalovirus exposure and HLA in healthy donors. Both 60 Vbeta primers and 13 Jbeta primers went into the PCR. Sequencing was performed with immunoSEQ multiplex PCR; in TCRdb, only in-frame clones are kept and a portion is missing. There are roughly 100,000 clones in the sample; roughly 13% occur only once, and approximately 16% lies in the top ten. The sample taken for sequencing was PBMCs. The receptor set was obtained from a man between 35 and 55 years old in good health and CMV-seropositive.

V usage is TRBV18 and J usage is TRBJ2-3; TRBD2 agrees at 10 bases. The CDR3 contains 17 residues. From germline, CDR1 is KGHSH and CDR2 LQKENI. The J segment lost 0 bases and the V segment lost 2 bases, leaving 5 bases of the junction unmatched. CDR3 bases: TGTGCCAGCTCACCAATGTCTAGCGGGAGTAGCACAGATACGCAGTATTTT. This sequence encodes CASSPMSSGSSTDTQYF.

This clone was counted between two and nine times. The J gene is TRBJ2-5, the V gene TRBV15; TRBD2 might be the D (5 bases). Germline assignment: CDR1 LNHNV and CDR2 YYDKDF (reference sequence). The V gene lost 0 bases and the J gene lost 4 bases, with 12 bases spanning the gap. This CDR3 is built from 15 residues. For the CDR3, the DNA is TGTGCCACCAGCAGAGAGGGAAAACGGGGAGAGACCCAGTACTTC. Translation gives CATSREGKRGETQYF.

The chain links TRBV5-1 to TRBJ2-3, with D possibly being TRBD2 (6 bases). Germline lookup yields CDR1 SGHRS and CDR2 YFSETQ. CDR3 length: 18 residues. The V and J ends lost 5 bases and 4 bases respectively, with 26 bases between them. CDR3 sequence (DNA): TGCGCCAGCAGTTTTGGCATTTTAGCGGCCTCCGTGGCAGATACGCAGTATTTT. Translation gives CASSFGILAASVADTQYF. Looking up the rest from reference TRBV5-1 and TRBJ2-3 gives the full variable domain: KAGVTQTPRYLIKTRGQQVTLSCSPISGHRSVSWYQQTPGQGLQFLFEYFSETQRNKGNFPGRFSGRQFSNSRSEMNVSTLELGDSALYLCASSFGILAASVADTQYFGPGTRLTVL.

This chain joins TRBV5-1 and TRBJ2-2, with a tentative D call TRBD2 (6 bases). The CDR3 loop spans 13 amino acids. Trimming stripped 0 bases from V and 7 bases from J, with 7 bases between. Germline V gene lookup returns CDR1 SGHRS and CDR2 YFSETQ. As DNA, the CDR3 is TGCGCCAGCAGCTTGGCGGGGGTCGGGGAGCTGTTTTTT. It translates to CASSLAGVGELFF.

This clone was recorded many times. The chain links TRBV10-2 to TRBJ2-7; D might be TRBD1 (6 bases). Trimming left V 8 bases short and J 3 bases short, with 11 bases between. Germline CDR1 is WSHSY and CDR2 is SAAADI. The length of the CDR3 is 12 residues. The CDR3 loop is CASLGGDYEQYF. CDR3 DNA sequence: TGCGCCAGCTTAGGGGGAGACTACGAGCAGTACTTC.

CDR3 nucleotides: TGTGCCAGCAGCCGGGTGTTTGAGACCCAGTACTTC. This codes for CASSRVFETQYF. J is TRBJ2-5 and V is TRBV6-6; no definite D call. V was cut by 6 bases and J by 5 bases, with 10 bases left in between. From germline, CDR1 is MNHNY and CDR2 SVGAGI (reference sequence). The length of the CDR3 is 12 residues.

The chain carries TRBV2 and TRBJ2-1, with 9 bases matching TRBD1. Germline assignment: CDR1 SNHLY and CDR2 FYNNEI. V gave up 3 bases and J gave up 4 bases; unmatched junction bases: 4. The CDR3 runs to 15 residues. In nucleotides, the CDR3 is TGTGCCAGCAGTGACGGGACAGGGATTTACAATGAGCAGTTCTTC. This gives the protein CASSDGTGIYNEQFF.

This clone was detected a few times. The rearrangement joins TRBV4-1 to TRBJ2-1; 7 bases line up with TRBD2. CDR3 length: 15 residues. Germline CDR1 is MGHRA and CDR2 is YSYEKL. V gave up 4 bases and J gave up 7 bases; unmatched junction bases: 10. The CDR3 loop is CASSPMGREFNEQFF. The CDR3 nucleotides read TGCGCCAGCAGCCCCATGGGGCGGGAGTTTAATGAGCAGTTCTTC.

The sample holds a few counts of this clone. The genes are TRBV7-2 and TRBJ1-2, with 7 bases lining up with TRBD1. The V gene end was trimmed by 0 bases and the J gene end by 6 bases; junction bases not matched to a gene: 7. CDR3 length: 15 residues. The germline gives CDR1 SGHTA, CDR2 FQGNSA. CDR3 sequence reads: CASSLANTGAHGYTF. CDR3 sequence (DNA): TGTGCCAGCAGCTTAGCGAACACAGGGGCCCATGGCTACACCTTC.

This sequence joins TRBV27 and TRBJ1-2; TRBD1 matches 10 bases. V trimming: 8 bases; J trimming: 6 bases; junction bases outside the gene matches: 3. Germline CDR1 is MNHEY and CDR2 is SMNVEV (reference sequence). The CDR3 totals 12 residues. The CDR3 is CASRQGAHGYTF. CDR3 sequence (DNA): TGTGCCAGCCGACAGGGGGCGCATGGCTACACCTTC.

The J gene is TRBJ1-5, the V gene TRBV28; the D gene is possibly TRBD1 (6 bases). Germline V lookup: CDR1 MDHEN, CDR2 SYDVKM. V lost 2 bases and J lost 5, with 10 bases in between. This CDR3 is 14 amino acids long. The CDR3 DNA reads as TGTGCCAGCAGTTTAACAGGGAAAGATCAGCCCCAGCATTTT. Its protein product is CASSLTGKDQPQHF.

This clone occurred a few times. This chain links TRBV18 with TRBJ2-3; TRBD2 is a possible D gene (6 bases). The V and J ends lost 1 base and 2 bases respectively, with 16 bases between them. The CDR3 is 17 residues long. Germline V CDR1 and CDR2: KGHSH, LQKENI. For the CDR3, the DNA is TGTGCCAGCTCACCACTCGGGAGTGGGACGGTCACAGATACGCAGTATTTT. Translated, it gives CASSPLGSGTVTDTQYF.

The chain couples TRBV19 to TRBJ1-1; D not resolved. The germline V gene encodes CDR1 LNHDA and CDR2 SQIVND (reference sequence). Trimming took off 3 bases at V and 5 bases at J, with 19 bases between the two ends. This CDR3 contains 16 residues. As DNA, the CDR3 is TGTGCCAGTAGTATCCTCATGAGACAAAGTAGGACTGAAGCTTTCTTT. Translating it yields CASSILMRQSRTEAFF.

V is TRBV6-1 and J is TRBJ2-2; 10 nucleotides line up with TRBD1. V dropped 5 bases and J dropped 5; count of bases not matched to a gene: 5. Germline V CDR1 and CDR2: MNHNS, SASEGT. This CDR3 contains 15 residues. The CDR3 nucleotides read TGTGCCAGCAGTACCGGGACAGGGGATACCGGGGAGCTGTTTTTT. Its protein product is CASSTGTGDTGELFF.

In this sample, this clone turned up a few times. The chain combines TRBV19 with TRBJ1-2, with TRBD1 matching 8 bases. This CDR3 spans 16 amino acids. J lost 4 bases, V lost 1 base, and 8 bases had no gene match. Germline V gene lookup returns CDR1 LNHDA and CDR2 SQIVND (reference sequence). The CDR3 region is CASSIGGRGRVYGYTF. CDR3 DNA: TGTGCCAGTAGTATAGGTGGCAGGGGGCGAGTCTATGGCTACACCTTC. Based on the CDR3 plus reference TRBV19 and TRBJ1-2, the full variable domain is DGGITQSPKYLFRKEGQNVTLSCEQNLNHDAMYWYRQDPGQGLRLIYYSQIVNDFQKGDIAEGYSVSREKKESFPLTVTSAQKNPTAFYLCASSIGGRGRVYGYTFGSGTRLTVV.

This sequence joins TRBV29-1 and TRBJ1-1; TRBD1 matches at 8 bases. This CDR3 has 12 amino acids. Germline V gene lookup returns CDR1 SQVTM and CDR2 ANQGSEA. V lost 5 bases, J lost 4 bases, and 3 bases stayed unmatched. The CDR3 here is CSVFDRGTEAFF. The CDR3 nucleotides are TGCAGCGTTTTTGACAGGGGCACTGAAGCTTTCTTT.

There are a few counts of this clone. The CDR3 sequence is CASSSTTGHYGYTF. The CDR3 coding sequence is TGTGCCAGCAGCTCAACGACAGGGCACTATGGCTACACCTTC. This chain joins TRBV7-9 and TRBJ1-2; TRBD1 agrees at 7 bases. Germline lookup yields CDR1 SEHNR and CDR2 FQNEAQ (reference sequence). CDR3 length equals 14 residues. The V gene end was trimmed by 4 bases and the J gene end by 3 bases; junction bases not matched to a gene: 5.